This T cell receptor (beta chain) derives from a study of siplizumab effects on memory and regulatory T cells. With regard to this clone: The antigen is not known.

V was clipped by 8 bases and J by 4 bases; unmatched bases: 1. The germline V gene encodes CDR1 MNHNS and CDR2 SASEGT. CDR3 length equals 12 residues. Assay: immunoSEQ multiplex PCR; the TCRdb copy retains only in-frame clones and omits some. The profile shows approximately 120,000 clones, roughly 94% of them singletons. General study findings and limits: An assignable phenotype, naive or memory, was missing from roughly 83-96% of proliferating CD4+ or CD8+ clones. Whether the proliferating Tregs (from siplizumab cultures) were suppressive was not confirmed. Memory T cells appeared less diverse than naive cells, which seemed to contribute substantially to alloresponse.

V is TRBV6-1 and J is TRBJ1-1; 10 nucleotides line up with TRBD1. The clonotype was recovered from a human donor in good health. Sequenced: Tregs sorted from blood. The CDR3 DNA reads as TGTGCCAGCGGACAGGGGGGCACTGAAGCTTTCTTT. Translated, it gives CASGQGGTEAFF.